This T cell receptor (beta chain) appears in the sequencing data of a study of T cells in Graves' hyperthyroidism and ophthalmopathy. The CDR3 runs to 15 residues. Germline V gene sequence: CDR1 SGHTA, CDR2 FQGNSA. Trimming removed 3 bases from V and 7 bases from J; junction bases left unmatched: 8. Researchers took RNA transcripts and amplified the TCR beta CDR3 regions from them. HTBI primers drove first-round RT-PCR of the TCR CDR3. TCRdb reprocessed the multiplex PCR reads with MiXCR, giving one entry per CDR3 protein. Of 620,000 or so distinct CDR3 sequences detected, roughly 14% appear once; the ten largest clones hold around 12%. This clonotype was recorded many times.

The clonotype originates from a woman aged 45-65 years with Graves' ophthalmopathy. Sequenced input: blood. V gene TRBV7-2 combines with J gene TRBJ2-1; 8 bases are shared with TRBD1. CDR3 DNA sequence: TGTGCCAGCAGCTTCGACAGGGGAGAGGTGAATGAGCAGTTCTTC. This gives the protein CASSFDRGEVNEQFF.